This T cell receptor beta chain was observed in a study of CD8 T cells in ankylosing spondylitis. A note on this clonotype: The antigen is unknown.

Between the trimmed V and J ends, which lost 2 bases and 2 bases, there was a span of 12 bases. CDR1 and CDR2 from the germline V gene are MNHEY and SMNVEV (reference sequence). This CDR3 region has 16 residues. Regarding the study as a whole: The authors reported significant enrichment of disease-linked clones in matched ankylosing spondylitis synovial fluid. Apparently characteristic of ankylosing spondylitis blood was a TCR beta motif (under ten highly homologous variants). Past studies reported some motif variants in reactive arthritis synovial fluid and blood.

Making use of molecular barcodes, quantitative 5'-RACE generated TCR beta libraries. TCRdb used MiXCR to reprocess the 5' RACE reads, holding one entry per CDR3 protein. There are some 840,000 distinct CDR3 sequences in the sample; 10% to 15% occur only once, and just over 0.5% lies in the top ten. This chain joins TRBV27 and TRBJ2-2, with D tentatively TRBD2 (6 bases). The TCR comes from a male donor with ankylosing spondylitis. The sample comprised blood, either unsorted or a sorted T cell fraction (not recorded which). CDR3: CASSLTGLGNTGELFF. CDR3 bases: TGTGCCAGCAGTTTAACGGGACTCGGAAACACCGGGGAGCTGTTTTTT.